Listed below are T cell receptor beta chains from one sample, sequenced in a study of regulatory T cells in long-lasting Graves disease. TCRdb redid the calling of the multiplex PCR reads with MiXCR, one entry per CDR3 protein. The top ten clones hold more than 13% of a sample with around 400,000 distinct CDR3 sequences, around 20% of them seen once. This sample comprised peripheral blood mononuclear cells (PBMCs), obtained when the disease was refractory, from a patient treated with antithyroid drugs. Every receptor here comes from a female donor with Graves disease. CDR3s include the opening cysteine and the closing phenylalanine or tryptophan. D genes are given only for firm matches. Rows give clone size only sometimes, using once, few, many, or a class for an expanded clone.

v_call,j_call,clone_size,d_call,cdr3_aa,cdr3_nt
TRBV6-2/TRBV6-3,TRBJ2-7,NA,NA,CASRDRLYEQYF,TGTGCCAGCAGGGACAGACTATACGAGCAGTACTTC
TRBV30,TRBJ1-5,NA,NA,CAWSVAGGQPQHF,TGTGCCTGGAGTGTCGCGGGTGGGCAGCCCCAGCATTTT
TRBV27,TRBJ2-1,NA,TRBD1,CASSTGQSTYNEQFF,TGTGCCAGCAGTACGGGACAGAGTACCTACAATGAGCAGTTCTTC
TRBV25-1,TRBJ2-5,few,NA,CASQDVNQETQYF,TGTGCCAGTCAGGACGTTAACCAAGAGACCCAGTACTTC
TRBV5-1,TRBJ2-3,NA,TRBD1,CASRGGTGGSDTQYF,TGCGCCAGCAGGGGGGGGACAGGGGGCTCAGATACGCAGTATTTT
TRBV7-2,TRBJ1-1,many,NA,CASSLLGPMNTEAFF,TGTGCCAGCAGCTTACTTGGACCCATGAACACTGAAGCTTTCTTT
TRBV10-3,TRBJ2-2,many,NA,CAISVLDGQDPNTGELFF,TGTGCCATCAGTGTTTTGGACGGTCAGGACCCGAACACCGGGGAGCTGTTTTTT
TRBV20-1,TRBJ2-7,few,NA,CSALSQVNWEQYF,TGCAGTGCCTTAAGTCAGGTGAACTGGGAGCAGTACTTC
TRBV5-6,TRBJ1-2,NA,NA,CASSLGVAVYGYTF,TGTGCCAGCAGCTTGGGAGTCGCGGTCTATGGCTACACCTTC
TRBV6-4,TRBJ1-3,few,TRBD1,CASSWQGRDSPGNTIYF,TGTGCCAGCAGTTGGCAGGGGAGGGACAGCCCTGGAAACACCATATATTTT
TRBV27,TRBJ2-4,many,NA,CASRPNAGLIAKVQYF,TGTGCCAGCAGACCGAACGCCGGACTGATAGCCAAGGTTCAGTACTTC
TRBV2,TRBJ2-3,NA,TRBD2,CASKQGTSGFTDTQYF,TGTGCCAGCAAACAAGGGACTAGCGGTTTTACAGATACGCAGTATTTT
TRBV18,TRBJ2-5,few,NA,CASSPNEAVTQYF,TGTGCCAGCTCACCAAACGAGGCCGTGACCCAGTACTTC
TRBV7-8,TRBJ2-7,few,TRBD2,CASSLRGRAGVEYEQYF,TGTGCCAGCAGCCTCCGGGGCCGAGCGGGAGTCGAATACGAGCAGTACTTC
TRBV24-1,TRBJ2-4,few,TRBD1,CATSDSTGTGRTGIAKNIQYF,TGTGCCACCAGTGACTCGACCGGGACAGGGCGCACCGGAATAGCCAAAAACATTCAGTACTTC
TRBV5-1,TRBJ2-6,NA,TRBD1,CASSWSTGGVSGANVLTF,TGCGCCAGCAGCTGGTCGACAGGGGGCGTTTCTGGGGCCAACGTCCTGACTTTC
TRBV4-1,TRBJ1-1,few,NA,CASSQDWRGRRNTEAFF,TGCGCCAGCAGCCAAGATTGGAGGGGCAGGCGGAACACTGAAGCTTTCTTT
TRBV18,TRBJ1-5,few,NA,CASSRIGQPQHF,TGTGCCAGCTCACGAATTGGGCAGCCCCAGCATTTT
TRBV24-1,TRBJ2-5,few,NA,CATSDPGRGETQYF,TGTGCCACCAGTGATCCCGGACGGGGCGAGACCCAGTACTTC
TRBV27,TRBJ2-7,many,NA,CASSSGHALYEQYF,TGTGCCAGCAGTTCGGGCCATGCCCTCTACGAGCAGTACTTC
TRBV29-1,TRBJ1-1,NA,NA,CRGGENTEAFF,TGCAGGGGCGGGGAGAACACTGAAGCTTTCTTT
TRBV10-3,TRBJ2-2,few,NA,CAISESTSTSRPGELFF,TGTGCCATCAGTGAGTCGACCTCGACGTCGAGGCCCGGGGAGCTGTTTTTT
TRBV18,TRBJ1-3,NA,TRBD1,CASYPGQAPPDTIYF,TGTGCCAGCTACCCCGGACAGGCGCCCCCGGACACCATATATTTT
TRBV27,TRBJ2-7,many,NA,CASSFSLSSYEQYF,TGTGCCAGCAGTTTCTCCCTGTCATCCTACGAGCAGTACTTC